Ten or more counts support the clone carrying this TCR beta chain. These data originate in a study of T cells in Graves' hyperthyroidism and ophthalmopathy. Amplification yielded TCR beta CDR3 regions, with RNA transcripts as the source. The HTBI primer set was used in a first-round RT-PCR of the TCR CDR3. TCRdb re-called the multiplex PCR reads with MiXCR, one entry per CDR3 protein. The sample yields 200,000 to 300,000 distinct CDR3 sequences, 15% to 20% seen once. V was clipped by 0 bases and J by 10 bases; unmatched bases: 11. This CDR3 contains 16 residues. Looked up from germline, CDR1 is DFQATT and CDR2 is SNEGSKA (reference sequence).

This TCR came from a woman between 18 and 29 years old with Graves' ophthalmopathy. The chain uses TRBV20-1 and TRBJ2-1, with 11 positions matching TRBD2. Sequencing used blood. CDR3 amino acids: CSARDSGSGGAREQFF. CDR3 nucleotides: TGCAGTGCTAGAGATTCGGGTAGCGGGGGGGCCCGAGAGCAGTTCTTC.